This paragraph covers one TCR beta chain sequence. This CDR3 is 13 amino acids long. From germline, CDR1 is SGHNT and CDR2 YYREEE (reference sequence). V lost 0 bases, J lost 2 bases, and 4 bases lay in between. Authors' processing steps: Using reference gene primer amplification, nucleated cell counts were estimated. Libraries were prepared by immunoSEQ multiplex PCR; TCRdb keeps only in-frame clonotypes and omits some of them. V and J calls plus clone size are reproduced from that table; the DNA served to infer D and trimming. The sample includes about 110,000 clones, 80% to 90% of them seen just once. This entry belongs to a study of blood T cell repertoires in COVID-19. In the study overall: The origin of the acute and convalescent COVID-19 samples was the United States, Italy and Spain.

The chain has TRBV5-4 and TRBJ2-3; D gene unclear. Sequenced input: peripheral blood. This clonotype originated in a middle-aged man with acute or convalescent COVID-19. As DNA, the CDR3 is TGTGCCAGCAGCTTGGTGTACACAGATACGCAGTATTTT. Translating gives CASSLVYTDTQYF.